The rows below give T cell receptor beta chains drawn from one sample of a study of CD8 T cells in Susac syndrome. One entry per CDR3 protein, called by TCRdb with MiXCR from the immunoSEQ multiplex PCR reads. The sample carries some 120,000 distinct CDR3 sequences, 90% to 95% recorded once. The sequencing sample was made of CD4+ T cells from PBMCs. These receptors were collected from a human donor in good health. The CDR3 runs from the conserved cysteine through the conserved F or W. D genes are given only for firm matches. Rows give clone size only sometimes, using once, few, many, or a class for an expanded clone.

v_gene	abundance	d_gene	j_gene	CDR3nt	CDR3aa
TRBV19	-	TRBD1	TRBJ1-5	TGTGCCAGTAGCCAAGGACAGGGGACTACTGGGCCCCAGCATTTT	CASSQGQGTTGPQHF
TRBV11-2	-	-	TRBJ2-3	TGTGCCAGCAGCTTAGGGTCGGCGGGATGGGGAGATACGCAGTATTTT	CASSLGSAGWGDTQYF
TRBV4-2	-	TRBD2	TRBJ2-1	TGTGCCAGCAGCCAAGAGACTAGGAGCGGGAGGGCCTCCTACAATGAGCAGTTCTTC	CASSQETRSGRASYNEQFF
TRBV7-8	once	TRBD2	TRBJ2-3	TGTGCCAGCAGCTTAGGGGCGACACTAGCGGCTTACACAGATACGCAGTATTTT	CASSLGATLAAYTDTQYF
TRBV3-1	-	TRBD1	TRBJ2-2	TGTGCCAGCAGCCAAGAACAACAGGGGGACACCGGGGAGCTGTTTTTT	CASSQEQQGDTGELFF
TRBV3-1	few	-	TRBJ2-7	TGTGCCAGCAGCCACACCTACGAGCAGTACTTC	CASSHTYEQYF
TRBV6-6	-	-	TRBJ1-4	TGTGCCAGCAGCCAGAGGGATAATGAAAAACTGTTTTTT	CASSQRDNEKLFF
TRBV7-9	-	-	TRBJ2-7	TGTGCCAGCAGCTTAGGAAACGGAAAAGACTACGAGCAGTACTTC	CASSLGNGKDYEQYF
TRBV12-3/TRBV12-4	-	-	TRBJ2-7	TGTGCCAGCACCCCCGGGCCCCCCCTATCCGAGCAGTACTTC	CASTPGPPLSEQYF
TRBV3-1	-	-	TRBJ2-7	TGTGCCAGCAGCCAGAGAACGAACGAGCAGTACTTC	CASSQRTNEQYF
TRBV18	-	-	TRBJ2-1	TGTGCCAGCTCACCACCGTCTCTACCTGGCGGTGAGCAGTTCTTC	CASSPPSLPGGEQFF
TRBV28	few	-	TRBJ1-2	TGTGCCAGCAGTTGGGACCGTAACTATGGCTACACCTTC	CASSWDRNYGYTF
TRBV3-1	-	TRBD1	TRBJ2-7	TGTGCCAGCAGCCAAGTTGGGACAGGGGGGTCCGAGCAGTACTTC	CASSQVGTGGSEQYF
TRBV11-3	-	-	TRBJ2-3	TGTGCCAGCAGCTTAGAGGGGGCGAGCACAGATACGCAGTATTTT	CASSLEGASTDTQYF
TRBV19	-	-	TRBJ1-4	TGTGCCAGTAAAGAAGGATCCACGGGAGAAAAACTGTTTTTT	CASKEGSTGEKLFF
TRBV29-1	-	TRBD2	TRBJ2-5	TGCAGCGTTAGTACTAGCGGCCCCCAAGAGACCCAGTACTTC	CSVSTSGPQETQYF
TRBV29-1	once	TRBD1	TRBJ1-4	TGCAGCGTTGGAGAGGGGGCCACTAATGAAAAACTGTTTTTT	CSVGEGATNEKLFF
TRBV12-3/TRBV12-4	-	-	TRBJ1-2	TGTGCCAGCAGTTTAGGGGTTCGGGGGAACTATGGCTACACCTTC	CASSLGVRGNYGYTF
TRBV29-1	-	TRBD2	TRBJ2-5	TGCAGCGTTGGAAGGGGCAGGACTAGCGGGAGGGGAGAGGCCCAGTACTTC	CSVGRGRTSGRGEAQYF
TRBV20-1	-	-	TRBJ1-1	TGCAGTGCTAGAGACCCTGGTGGGGCGGTGAGGGAAGCTTTCTTT	CSARDPGGAVREAFF
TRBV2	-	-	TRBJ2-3	TGTGCCAGCAGTGGGGGCCTCCTAAGCACAGATACGCAGTATTTT	CASSGGLLSTDTQYF
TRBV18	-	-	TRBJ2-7	TGTGCCAGCTCACCCCGTGGTAGGGACTACGAGCAGTACTTC	CASSPRGRDYEQYF
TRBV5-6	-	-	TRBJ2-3	TGTGCCAGCAGCTTGGTAGGGAGGTCCACGCAGTATTTT	CASSLVGRSTQYF
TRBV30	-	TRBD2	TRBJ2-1	TGTGCCTGGAGTGGTAGCGGGTACAATGAGCAGTTCTTC	CAWSGSGYNEQFF
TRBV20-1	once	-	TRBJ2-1	TGCAGCGGCGGGTTCTCCTACAATGAGCAGTTCTTC	CSGGFSYNEQFF
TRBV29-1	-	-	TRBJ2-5	TGCAGCGTTGTTATCGGGGGACGTGAGACCCAGTACTTC	CSVVIGGRETQYF
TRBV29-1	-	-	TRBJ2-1	TGCAGCGTTGTCCCGGGAGTATCCTACAATGAGCAGTTCTTC	CSVVPGVSYNEQFF
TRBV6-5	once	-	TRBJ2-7	TGTGCCAGCAGCGCGACTCCACGCTCCTACGAGCAGTACTTC	CASSATPRSYEQYF
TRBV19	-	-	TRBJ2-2	TGTGCCAGTGCCTATGTGGAGGAGCTGTTTTTT	CASAYVEELFF
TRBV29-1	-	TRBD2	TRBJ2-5	TGCAGCGTTGATTCTAGACTAGCGGGAGGTATCGAGACCCAGTACTTC	CSVDSRLAGGIETQYF
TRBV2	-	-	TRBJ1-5	TGTGCCAGCAGTGCTGGTGAGGGCAATCAGCCCCAGCATTTT	CASSAGEGNQPQHF
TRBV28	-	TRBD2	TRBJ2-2	TGTGCCAGCAGCGATAGCGGGAGGGCCTCAGACACCGGGGAGCTGTTTTTT	CASSDSGRASDTGELFF
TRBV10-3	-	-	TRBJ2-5	TGTGCCATCAGTGAGAGAGAGACCCAGTACTTC	CAISERETQYF
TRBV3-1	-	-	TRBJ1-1	TGTGCCAGCAGGCCGACAGAGATGAACACTGAAGCTTTCTTT	CASRPTEMNTEAFF
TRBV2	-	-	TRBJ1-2	TGTGCCAGCAGCTTGGACAGACCTAACTATGGCTACACCTTC	CASSLDRPNYGYTF
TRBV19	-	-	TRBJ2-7	TGTGCCAGTAGTATTCCCCAGCATCACAGGGAGAACCCATACGAGCAGTACTTC	CASSIPQHHRENPYEQYF
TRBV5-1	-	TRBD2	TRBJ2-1	TGCGCCAGCAGTTTTGCGGGAGAACGGTACAATGAGCAGTTCTTC	CASSFAGERYNEQFF
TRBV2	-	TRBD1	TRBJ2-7	TGTGCCAGCAGTGAGCCAGGACAGGGACCCTACGAGCAGTACTTC	CASSEPGQGPYEQYF
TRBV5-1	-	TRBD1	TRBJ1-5	TGCGCCAGCAGCTTAATGACAGGGGACAATCAGCCCCAGCATTTT	CASSLMTGDNQPQHF
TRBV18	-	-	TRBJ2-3	TGTGCCAGCTCATTCCAAGCAGATACGCAGTATTTT	CASSFQADTQYF
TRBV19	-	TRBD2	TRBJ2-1	TGTGCCTCGGGGGGGGGATCTCGCGGTGAGCAGTTCTTC	CASGGGSRGEQFF
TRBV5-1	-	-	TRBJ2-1	TGCGCCAGCAGAGCGGGTGGTGATGAGCAGTTCTTC	CASRAGGDEQFF
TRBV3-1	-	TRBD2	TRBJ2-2	TGTGCCAGCAGCCAGAGCGGGAGGGTCGGGGAGCTGTTTTTT	CASSQSGRVGELFF
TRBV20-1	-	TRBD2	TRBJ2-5	TGCAGTGCTCAAAGGACTAGCCAAGAGACCCAGTACTTC	CSAQRTSQETQYF
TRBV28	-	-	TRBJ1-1	TGTGCCAGCAGTTTAAGGACAGAAGAAGCTTTCTTT	CASSLRTEEAFF
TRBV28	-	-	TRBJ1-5	TGTGCCTGCAGGGGCGGCAATCAGCCCCAGCATTTT	CACRGGNQPQHF
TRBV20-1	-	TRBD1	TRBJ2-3	TGCAGTGCTCAGGGACAGTTCACAGATACGCAGTATTTT	CSAQGQFTDTQYF
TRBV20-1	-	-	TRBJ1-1	TGCAGTGCTAATCAGGGAGGAACTGAAGCTTTCTTT	CSANQGGTEAFF
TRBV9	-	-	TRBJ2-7	TGTGCCAGCGGGCGGGGTTCCTACGAGCAGTACTTC	CASGRGSYEQYF
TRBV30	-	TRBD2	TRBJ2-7	TGTGCCTGGAGTGGGACTCGGACTAGCGGCTATAGCGAGCAGTACTTC	CAWSGTRTSGYSEQYF
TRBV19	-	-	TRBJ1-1	TGTGCCAGTATCCCAACCAGGGCACTGAGGACTGAAGCTTTCTTT	CASIPTRALRTEAFF